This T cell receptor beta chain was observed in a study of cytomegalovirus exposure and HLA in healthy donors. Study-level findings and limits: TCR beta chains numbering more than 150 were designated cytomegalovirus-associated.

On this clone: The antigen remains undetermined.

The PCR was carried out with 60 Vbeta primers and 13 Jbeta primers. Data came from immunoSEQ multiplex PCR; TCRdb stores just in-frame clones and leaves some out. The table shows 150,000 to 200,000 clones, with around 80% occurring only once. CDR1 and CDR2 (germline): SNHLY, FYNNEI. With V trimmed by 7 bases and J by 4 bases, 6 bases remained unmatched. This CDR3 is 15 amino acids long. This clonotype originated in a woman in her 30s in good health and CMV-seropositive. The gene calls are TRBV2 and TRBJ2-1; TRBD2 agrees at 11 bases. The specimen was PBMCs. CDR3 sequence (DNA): TGTGCCAGCATGGTTAGCGGGGGGGTTTACAATGAGCAGTTCTTC. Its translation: CASMVSGGVYNEQFF.